Described below is a single T cell receptor (beta chain) sequence and its context. This CDR3 has 16 amino acids. The germline V gene has CDR1 SQVTM and CDR2 ANQGSEA. Unmatched junction bases numbered 10, after V lost 4 bases and J lost 4 bases. The data were obtained in a study of blood T cell repertoires in COVID-19. Across the study: COVID-19 samples collected from the United States, Italy and Spain covered acute and convalescent phases. Nucleic acid was either cDNA or gDNA, and it came from T cells, B-cell-depleted T cells, or PBMCs.

How the authors handled the data: Cell counts per sample came from amplifying reference gene primers. Sequencing used immunoSEQ multiplex PCR; TCRdb keeps in-frame clones, though not all of them. Clone size and V and J calls were adopted from that table, with D and trimming inferred from the DNA. The data show 90,000 to 120,000 clones, 70% to 90% seen once. Input material: peripheral blood. The origin of this receptor is a human donor in a cohort sampled during active COVID-19. The chain combines TRBV29-1 with TRBJ1-5, with 10 bases identical to TRBD1. CDR3 loop: CSVATSGTGVNQPQHF. CDR3 in DNA: TGCAGCGTTGCTACTTCCGGGACAGGGGTAAATCAGCCCCAGCATTTT. Full variable domain (remainder filled in from reference TRBV29-1 and TRBJ1-5): SAVISQKPSRDICQRGTSLTIQCQVDSQVTMMFWYRQQPGQSLTLIATANQGSEATYESGFVIDKFPISRPNLTFSTLTVSNMSPEDSSIYLCSVATSGTGVNQPQHFGDGTRLSIL.